This entry lists 14 T cell receptor beta chains sequenced from one sample in a study of shared clonotypes between healthy human individuals. The data were produced by immunoSEQ multiplex PCR, yet TCRdb's version contains in-frame clones alone and is incomplete. The data show some 1,100,000 clones, with more than 75% seen just once and approximately 0.56% held by the top ten. Sequencing was performed on memory CD4+ T cells from PBMCs. Indicated subset: CD45RA-negative fraction. These TCRs come from a man younger than 35 in good health. Some clones in this sample may be carry-over from other donors' samples.

The J gene is TRBJ2-1, the V gene TRBV27, with D perhaps matching TRBD1 (6 bases). The ends were cut back, 2 bases at V and 1 base at J, with 12 bases in the middle. The germline gives CDR1 MNHEY, CDR2 SMNVEV (reference sequence). The CDR3 runs to 16 residues. CDR3: CASSLQNRASYNEQFF. The DNA for the CDR3 is TGTGCCAGCAGTTTACAAAACAGGGCTTCCTACAATGAGCAGTTCTTC.

The chain joins TRBV6-5 to TRBJ2-7; weak D call: TRBD2 (6 bases). Trimming pared 5 bases from V and 4 bases from J, leaving 15 bases between. Germline CDR1 reads MNHEY; CDR2 reads SVGAGI. The CDR3 is 14 residues long. The CDR3 DNA follows: TGTGCCAGCAGTCCACAGAAAGGGAGGTACGAGCAGTACTTC. Its translation: CASSPQKGRYEQYF.

There are a few counts of this clone. V usage is TRBV2 and J usage is TRBJ1-1; no firm D call. The germline V gene encodes CDR1 SNHLY and CDR2 FYNNEI. CDR3 length: 15 residues. V lost 2 bases to trimming and J lost 2 bases, with 12 bases between them. This chain's CDR3 is CASSESRGFNTEAFF. CDR3 nucleotide sequence: TGTGCCAGCAGTGAATCTCGAGGGTTCAACACTGAAGCTTTCTTT. Complete variable domain (other parts from reference TRBV2 and TRBJ1-1): EPEVTQTPSHQVTQMGQEVILRCVPISNHLYFYWYRQILGQKVEFLVSFYNNEISEKSEIFDDQFSVERPDGSNFTLKIRSTKLEDSAMYFCASSESRGFNTEAFFGQGTRLTVV.

The chain joins TRBV10-2 to TRBJ1-2; D is unclear. Trimming left V 0 bases short and J 3 bases short, with 2 bases between. Germline V gene data show CDR1 as WSHSY and CDR2 as SAAADI. The CDR3 is made up of 12 amino acids. The CDR3 loop is CASSESDYGYTF. The DNA for the CDR3 is TGCGCCAGCAGTGAGTCGGACTATGGCTACACCTTC.

J is TRBJ1-5 and V is TRBV28; 7 bases fit TRBD1. The ends lost 4 bases at V and 3 bases at J; junction bases unmatched: 12. Germline CDR1 reads MDHEN; CDR2 reads SYDVKM. This CDR3 spans 17 amino acids. The CDR3 DNA follows: TGTGCCAGCAGTTCTCTAGACCGGGACAGTTTCAATCAGCCCCAGCATTTT. It encodes CASSSLDRDSFNQPQHF.

This clone was seen only once. The V call is TRBV5-1, the J call TRBJ2-3, with D tentatively TRBD1 or TRBD2 (5 bases each). Germline loops: CDR1 SGHRS, CDR2 YFSETQ. The V end lost 5 bases, the J end lost 3 bases, and 16 bases lay between the germline ends. CDR3 length: 15 amino acids. DNA of the CDR3: TGCGCCAGCAGGGGGGAGTCCCCTGGAACAGATACGCAGTATTTT. Protein product: CASRGESPGTDTQYF.

The chain couples TRBV5-1 to TRBJ2-7, with 12 bases identical to TRBD2. Germline CDR1 and CDR2: SGHRS and YFSETQ. The CDR3 extends over 15 amino acids. V lost 4 bases and J lost 6; bases outside the gene matches: 8. The CDR3 loop reads CASSGPGLAGGEQYF. In DNA, the CDR3 is TGCGCCAGCAGCGGCCCGGGACTAGCGGGCGGCGAGCAGTACTTC.

The chain combines TRBV28 with TRBJ1-2; D is unresolved. This CDR3 is built from 13 residues. V was shortened by 2 bases and J by 6 bases, with 10 bases between the two germline ends. Germline CDR1 reads MDHEN; CDR2 reads SYDVKM. In DNA form, the CDR3 reads TGTGCCAGCAGTTTAAACCCCATGGATGGCTACACCTTC. It yields the protein CASSLNPMDGYTF.

This clone was seen once. This chain joins TRBV15 and TRBJ1-2, with 7 bases aligning to TRBD1. Germline assignment: CDR1 LNHNV and CDR2 YYDKDF (reference sequence). CDR3 length: 13 amino acids. Trimming removed 4 bases from V and 6 bases from J; junction bases left unmatched: 5. The CDR3 loop reads CATSTGQVDGYTF. The CDR3 DNA is TGTGCCACCAGCACCGGACAGGTTGATGGCTACACCTTC.

This clone came up many times. The chain couples TRBV5-1 to TRBJ2-3; D is possibly TRBD2 (5 bases). Germline CDR1 is SGHRS and CDR2 is YFSETQ. CDR3 length equals 14 residues. V lost 0 bases and J 2 bases, leaving 7 bases between the germline ends. For the CDR3, the DNA is TGCGCCAGCAGCTTGGAGCGGAACACAGATACGCAGTATTTT. Its translation is CASSLERNTDTQYF.

This chain links TRBV4-2 with TRBJ2-7, with a tentative D call TRBD2 (6 bases). The germline V gene has CDR1 LGHNA and CDR2 YNFKEQ. V was shortened by 3 bases and J by 0 bases, with 12 bases between the two germline ends. The CDR3 spans 15 residues. The CDR3 DNA is TGTGCCAGCAGCCAGATCCGGGACTCCTCCTACGAGCAGTACTTC. Translating it yields CASSQIRDSSYEQYF.

In this sample, this clone turned up a few times. The rearrangement joins TRBV11-2 to TRBJ2-2; 8 bases are a match to TRBD2. Germline V gives CDR1 SGHAT, CDR2 FQNNGV. The V segment lost 6 bases and the J segment 0 bases; nucleotides outside the gene matches: 3. The CDR3 spans 15 residues. The CDR3 DNA reads as TGTGCCAGCAGTTTTAGCGGGGCGAACACCGGGGAGCTGTTTTTT. Protein product: CASSFSGANTGELFF.

The V gene is TRBV2, the J gene TRBJ2-7, with TRBD1 as a possible D gene (6 bases). The CDR3 covers 12 residues. Germline V gives CDR1 SNHLY, CDR2 FYNNEI. Trimming removed 8 bases from V and 8 bases from J, with 16 bases in between. The chain's CDR3 is CASHGTFFQQYF. DNA of the CDR3: TGTGCCAGCCACGGGACATTCTTTCAGCAGTACTTC.

V and J are TRBV15 and TRBJ1-2; 7 bases match TRBD1. After removal of 9 bases from V and 4 bases from J, the junction contained 11 bases not matched to a gene. The CDR3 consists of 14 residues. Germline V gives CDR1 LNHNV, CDR2 YYDKDF (reference sequence). Here the CDR3 reads CATSFDREGYGYTF. The CDR3 DNA sequence: TGTGCCACGAGCTTTGACAGGGAAGGCTATGGCTACACCTTC.